These 27 T cell receptor beta chains came from one sample sequenced in a study of CD8+CD57+ T cells in acquired aplastic anemia. Profiling that covered TCR beta VDJ and CDR3 relied on genomic DNA as its template. TCRdb passed the reads through MiXCR, listing each CDR3 protein once. The sample lists 250,000 to 350,000 distinct CDR3 sequences, approximately 55% seen once, with approximately 8.2% in the top ten. Material: sorted CD4+, CD8+, or CD8+CD57+ T cells (not recorded which) from PBMCs. These receptors all stem from a human donor with severe aplastic anemia or a healthy control (not recorded which).

The genes are TRBV10-1 and TRBJ2-1; the D gene is possibly TRBD1 (5 bases). V was trimmed by 5 bases and J by 9 bases, leaving 14 bases between them. The CDR3 consists of 13 residues. Germline-derived CDR1 and CDR2 are WNHNN and SYGVQD (reference sequence). The CDR3 here is CASSKTGTGEQFF. DNA for the CDR3: TGCGCCAGCAGTAAAACAGGTACCGGTGAGCAGTTCTTC.

This chain links TRBV19 with TRBJ1-2, with D possibly being TRBD1 (6 bases). Germline V gives CDR1 LNHDA, CDR2 SQIVND (reference sequence). This CDR3 spans 14 amino acids. Trimming took off 5 bases at V and 4 bases at J, with 14 bases between the two ends. The CDR3 coding sequence is TGTGCCAGTAGTCCAACAGGGACGGGCTATGGCTACACCTTC. It is translated as CASSPTGTGYGYTF.

The table lists this clonotype with a few counts. The V call is TRBV27, the J call TRBJ1-5, with 10 bases matching TRBD1. Germline lookup yields CDR1 MNHEY and CDR2 SMNVEV (reference sequence). With 6 bases clipped from V and 7 bases from J, the junction kept 12 bases outside the gene matches. This CDR3 spans 16 amino acids. CDR3 sequence reads: CASRAGQGMLTQPQHF. CDR3 coding DNA: TGTGCCAGCAGGGCGGGACAGGGGATGTTAACCCAGCCCCAGCATTTT.

The chain joins TRBV6-5 to TRBJ2-7; D tentatively fits TRBD1 or TRBD2 (5 bases each). Trimming took off 6 bases at V and 2 bases at J, with 17 bases between the two ends. The CDR3 is 15 residues long. CDR1 and CDR2 (germline): MNHEY, SVGAGI. This CDR3 is CASREAGTKTYEQYF. Here the CDR3 DNA reads TGTGCCAGCAGAGAGGCCGGGACGAAGACCTACGAGCAGTACTTC.

V and J are TRBV7-7 and TRBJ2-5; 10 positions agree with TRBD2. The CDR3 covers 16 residues. With V trimmed by 5 bases and J by 1 base, 7 bases remained unmatched. Germline V gene lookup returns CDR1 SSHAT and CDR2 FNYEAQ (reference sequence). The CDR3 is CASSTGTSVFQETQYF. The CDR3 DNA sequence: TGTGCCAGCAGCACCGGGACTAGCGTCTTCCAAGAGACCCAGTACTTC.

This clonotype showed up just a few times. One end of the junction varies from germline; a read error may be responsible. V and J are TRBV18 and TRBJ1-1, with a weak D call TRBD1 (5 bases). Germline V gene data show CDR1 as KGHSH and CDR2 as LQKENI. This CDR3 spans 11 amino acids. The CDR3 here is CACSLRGEAFF. In DNA form, the CDR3 reads TGTGCCTGCTCACTGAGGGGTGAAGCTTTCTTT. Drawing the rest from reference TRBV18 and TRBJ1-1, the complete variable domain is NAGVMQNPRHLVRRRGQEARLRCSPMKGHSHVYWYRQLPEEGLKFMVYLQKENIIDESGMPKERFSAEFPKEGPSILRIQQVVRGDSAAYFCACSLRGEAFFGQGTRLTVV.

This clonotype has more than one count but fewer than ten. V and J are TRBV20-1 and TRBJ2-3, with 13 positions matching TRBD2. Germline V CDR1 and CDR2: DFQATT, SNEGSKA (reference sequence). This CDR3 spans 14 amino acids. With 8 bases clipped from V and 4 bases from J, the junction kept 6 bases outside the gene matches. Written as DNA, the CDR3 is TGCAGTCCGTCGACTAGCGGGAGGCCAGATACGCAGTATTTT. It yields the protein CSPSTSGRPDTQYF.

This clonotype was found a few times. The rearrangement joins TRBV6-5 to TRBJ1-1, with no clear D. This CDR3 is built from 11 residues. Germline V lookup: CDR1 MNHEY, CDR2 SVGAGI. The V gene lost 2 bases and the J gene lost 10 bases, with 8 bases spanning the gap. This chain's CDR3 is CASSYPPTAFF. In DNA, the CDR3 is TGTGCCAGCAGTTACCCTCCGACAGCTTTCTTT.

This clonotype was seen only a few times. This chain connects TRBV10-3 to TRBJ2-1; 9 bases fit TRBD1. CDR3 length: 13 residues. J was trimmed by 4 bases and V by 6 bases; bases with no gene match: 1. Germline lookup yields CDR1 ENHRY and CDR2 SYGVKD. The CDR3 region is CAIRGQGYNEQFF. In DNA, the CDR3 is TGTGCCATCAGGGGACAGGGTTACAATGAGCAGTTCTTC.

This clonotype was detected a few times. V is TRBV9 and J is TRBJ1-2; TRBD1 aligns across 9 bases. V gave up 0 bases and J gave up 3 bases; unmatched junction bases: 0. The V gene's germline CDR1 is SGDLS and CDR2 YYNGEE. This CDR3 comprises 14 residues. In nucleotides, the CDR3 is TGTGCCAGCAGCGTAGGACAGGGGGACTATGGCTACACCTTC. It specifies CASSVGQGDYGYTF.

The V call is TRBV20-1, the J call TRBJ1-5; TRBD1 matches 7 bases. CDR3 size: 15 residues. Germline CDR1 DFQATT, CDR2 SNEGSKA (reference sequence). The V segment lost 3 bases and the J segment 3 bases; nucleotides outside the gene matches: 8. CDR3 DNA: TGCAGTGCTAGTAACGCAGGGGGGGTCAATCAGCCCCAGCATTTT. This codes for CSASNAGGVNQPQHF.

This chain connects TRBV6-1 to TRBJ2-1; 13 bases line up with TRBD2. The CDR3 totals 15 residues. Germline V gene lookup returns CDR1 MNHNS and CDR2 SASEGT. V shed 4 bases and J 6 bases; nucleotides not matched to a gene: 3. The CDR3 bases are TGTGCCAGCAGTGGGACTAGCGGGGGTATCAATGAGCAGTTCTTC. Its translation: CASSGTSGGINEQFF.

This sequence joins TRBV24-1 and TRBJ2-7, with TRBD1 identical over 12 bases. After removal of 4 bases from V and 2 bases from J, the junction contained 2 bases not matched to a gene. CDR3 size: 15 residues. The V gene's germline CDR1 is KGHDR and CDR2 SFDVKD. CDR3 in DNA: TGTGCCACCAGTGACAGGGACAGGGGGCCCTACGAGCAGTACTTC. Residues: CATSDRDRGPYEQYF.

The rearrangement joins TRBV20-1 to TRBJ1-2, with D perhaps matching TRBD1 (5 bases). This CDR3 is built from 13 residues. V shed 3 bases and J shed 7 bases, with 15 bases lying between them. Germline assignment: CDR1 DFQATT and CDR2 SNEGSKA (reference sequence). As DNA, the CDR3 is TGCAGTGCTAGTCAAAAGGGGAGGTTTGGCTACACCTTC. Encoded protein: CSASQKGRFGYTF.

The chain has TRBV7-9 and TRBJ2-1, with D hard to call. The CDR3 runs 12 residues. The V gene's germline CDR1 is SEHNR and CDR2 FQNEAQ (reference sequence). V lost 5 bases and J lost 5, with 7 bases in between. The CDR3 DNA follows: TGTGCCAGCAGCCCACAACACAATGAGCAGTTCTTC. Translation gives CASSPQHNEQFF.

The V gene is TRBV12-3 or TRBV12-4, the J gene TRBJ2-7; the D is unclear. The CDR3 runs to 12 residues. V lost 3 bases and J 7 bases, leaving 10 bases between the germline ends. Here the CDR3 DNA reads TGTGCCAGCAGTTTTGGAACCGGGGAGCAGTACTTC. Protein sequence: CASSFGTGEQYF.

This clonotype was observed a handful of times. V is TRBV14 and J is TRBJ2-1; TRBD2 matches at 11 bases. This CDR3 has 14 residues. Germline loops: CDR1 SGHDN, CDR2 FVKESK. V dropped 4 bases and J dropped 8; count of bases not matched to a gene: 4. The CDR3: CASSLAGGYHEQFF. The CDR3 DNA reads TGTGCCAGCAGCCTAGCGGGAGGGTATCATGAGCAGTTCTTC.

This clonotype was picked up many times. This chain links TRBV5-1 with TRBJ1-2, with D possibly being TRBD1 (5 bases). V was shortened by 0 bases and J by 3 bases, with 12 bases between the two germline ends. This CDR3 contains 15 residues. The germline gives CDR1 SGHRS, CDR2 YFSETQ. CDR3 residues: CASSLDGGQDYGYTF. The CDR3 DNA follows: TGCGCCAGCAGCTTGGATGGGGGTCAGGACTATGGCTACACCTTC.

This chain uses TRBV7-9 with TRBJ1-1; D is unresolved. The CDR3 contains 13 residues. CDR1 is SEHNR and CDR2 is FQNEAQ in the germline V gene (reference sequence). The CDR3 loop reads CGSSLELGTEAFF. In DNA, the CDR3 is TGTGGGAGCAGCTTGGAACTCGGCACTGAAGCTTTCTTT.

The chain has TRBV7-3 and TRBJ2-1, with 8 bases identical to TRBD2. The CDR3 has 15 residues. With V trimmed by 2 bases and J by 2 bases, 2 bases remained unmatched. CDR1 and CDR2 from the germline V gene are SGHTA and FQGTGA. The CDR3 sequence: CASSLPGLAYNEQFF. The CDR3 region has the DNA TGTGCCAGCAGCTTACCGGGACTAGCCTACAATGAGCAGTTCTTC.

This clonotype was picked up a small number of times. The J gene is TRBJ1-1, the V gene TRBV19, with TRBD1 matching over 8 bases. V lost 7 bases, J lost 5 bases, and 9 bases stayed unmatched. The CDR3 totals 14 residues. The germline V gene encodes CDR1 LNHDA and CDR2 SQIVND (reference sequence). The CDR3 DNA reads TGTGCCAGTAAAGACAGGGGAAGAGAGACTGAAGCTTTCTTT. Translated: CASKDRGRETEAFF.

The rearrangement links TRBV10-1 to TRBJ2-7, with D perhaps TRBD2 (5 bases). Germline assignment: CDR1 WNHNN and CDR2 SYGVQD (reference sequence). Trimming pared 7 bases from V and 3 bases from J, leaving 13 bases between. This CDR3 comprises 13 residues. CDR3 nucleotides: TGCGCCAGCATTCGGGAACACAACTACGAGCAGTACTTC. Its protein product is CASIREHNYEQYF.

The gene calls are TRBV2 and TRBJ2-1; 7 bases line up with TRBD1. With V trimmed by 6 bases and J by 0 bases, 5 bases remained unmatched. Germline CDR1 and CDR2: SNHLY and FYNNEI. The length of the CDR3 is 15 residues. The CDR3 sequence: CASRSRDSSYNEQFF. The DNA of the CDR3 is TGTGCCAGCAGGAGCCGGGACAGCTCCTACAATGAGCAGTTCTTC. The full variable domain, in which reference TRBV2 and TRBJ2-1 provide the parts outside the CDR3, is EPEVTQTPSHQVTQMGQEVILRCVPISNHLYFYWYRQILGQKVEFLVSFYNNEISEKSEIFDDQFSVERPDGSNFTLKIRSTKLEDSAMYFCASRSRDSSYNEQFFGPGTRLTVL.

The chain recombines TRBV29-1 with TRBJ1-2, with no clear D. The CDR3 has 13 amino acids. V lost 4 bases and J 0 bases, leaving 9 bases between the germline ends. Germline V CDR1 and CDR2: SQVTM, ANQGSEA. CDR3 sequence: CSVAQIANYGYTF. The CDR3 coding sequence is TGCAGCGTTGCTCAAATAGCTAACTATGGCTACACCTTC.

This clonotype was detected a few times. The chain joins TRBV2 to TRBJ1-6; 9 bases are a match to TRBD1. CDR3 length: 12 residues. Per germline, CDR1 SNHLY and CDR2 FYNNEI. Trimming cost V 8 bases and J 11 bases; bases outside gene matches: 4. The CDR3 loop reads CASGTGNAPLHF. The CDR3 DNA follows: TGTGCCAGCGGGACAGGGAATGCACCCCTCCACTTT.

The chain employs TRBV20-1 and TRBJ1-5; tentatively, D is TRBD1 (5 bases). The V gene's germline CDR1 is DFQATT and CDR2 SNEGSKA (reference sequence). Trimming took 6 bases from V and 3 from J, leaving 12 bases between them. The CDR3 covers 13 residues. The CDR3 DNA reads as TGCAGTGCCCAGGGAGTGGACAATCAGCCCCAGCATTTT. Its protein product is CSAQGVDNQPQHF.

The CDR3 here is CASSAGGQVGQPQHF. As DNA, the CDR3 is TGTGCCAGCAGTGCTGGAGGACAGGTTGGACAGCCCCAGCATTTT. This sequence joins TRBV2 and TRBJ1-5, with 7 nucleotides matching TRBD1. This CDR3 is built from 15 residues. The J segment lost 7 bases and the V segment lost 4 bases, leaving 10 bases of the junction unmatched. CDR1 and CDR2 from the germline V gene are SNHLY and FYNNEI.